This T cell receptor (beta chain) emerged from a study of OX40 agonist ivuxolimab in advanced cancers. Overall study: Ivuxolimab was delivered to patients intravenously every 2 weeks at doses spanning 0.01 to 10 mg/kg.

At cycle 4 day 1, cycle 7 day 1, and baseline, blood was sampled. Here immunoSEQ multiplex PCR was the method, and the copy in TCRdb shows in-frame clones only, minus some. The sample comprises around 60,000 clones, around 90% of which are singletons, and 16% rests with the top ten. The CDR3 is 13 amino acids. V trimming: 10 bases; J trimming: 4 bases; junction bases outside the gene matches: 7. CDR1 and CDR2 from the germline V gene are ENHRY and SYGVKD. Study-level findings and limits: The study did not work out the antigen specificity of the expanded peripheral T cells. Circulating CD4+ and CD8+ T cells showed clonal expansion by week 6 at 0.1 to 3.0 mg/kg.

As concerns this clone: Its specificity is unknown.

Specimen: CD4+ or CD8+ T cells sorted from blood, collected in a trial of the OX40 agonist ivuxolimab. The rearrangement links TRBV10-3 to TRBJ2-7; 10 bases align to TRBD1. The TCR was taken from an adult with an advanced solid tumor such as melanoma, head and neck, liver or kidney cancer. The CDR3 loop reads CATGQGDTYEQYF. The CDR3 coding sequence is TGTGCCACCGGACAGGGGGATACATACGAGCAGTACTTC.